The rows below give T cell receptor beta chains drawn from one sample of a study of blood T cell repertoires in COVID-19. Assay: immunoSEQ multiplex PCR; the TCRdb copy retains only in-frame clones and omits some. The sample has 280,000 or so clones; 80% to 90% are singletons. Sequenced material: PBMCs or T cells enriched from blood (not recorded which). Receptor source: a man younger than 40 who had recovered from COVID-19. CDR3s include the opening cysteine and the closing phenylalanine or tryptophan.

>TRBJ2-1|TRBV14
CASSSVGQGARNEQFF
>TRBJ1-1|TRBV30
CAWSVRGDTEAFF
>TRBJ1-1|TRBV19
CASSIGGGRQGEAFF
>TRBJ1-2|TRBV11-2
CASSSGGYGDGYTF
>TRBJ2-1|TRBV30
CASSVNEQFF
>TRBJ1-5|TRBV10-3
CAISESGQGMAQHF
>TRBJ1-2|TRBV7-6
CASSSTQGYGYTF
>TRBJ1-2|TRBV5-6
CASSSGQGGYYGYTF
>TRBJ1-4|TRBV6-5
CASRGQFNEKLFF
>TRBJ2-7|TRBV7-3
CASSLEVGEQYF
>TRBJ1-2|TRBV5-4
CASSPGQARGYGYTF
>TRBJ1-1|TRBV19
CASKKETSMNTEAFF
>TRBJ2-3|TRBV5-5
CASSFRTDSTDTQYF
>TRBJ2-5|TRBV5-5
CASSKLGLGETQYF
>TRBJ2-3|TRBV9
CASSVGWASTDTQYF
>TRBJ1-6|TRBV27
CASSLDERSYNSPLHF
>TRBJ2-7|TRBV9
CASSASGTSGVEQYF
>TRBJ1-1|TRBV11-2
CASSLDLRVAGEAFF
>TRBJ1-5|TRBV7-9
CASGGGQPQHF
>TRBJ2-7|TRBV10-3
CAISGIGVYEQYF
>TRBJ1-3|TRBV7-2
CASSYQSGGNTIYF
>TRBJ2-3|TRBV6-5
CASSPGTGIGGTQYF
>TRBJ2-2|TRBV7-6
CASSPGQRTGELFF
>TRBJ1-2|TRBV7-3
CASSHRTGELYGYTF
>TRBJ2-1|TRBV5-8
CASSFKWAPGEVNEQFF
>TRBJ1-4|TRBV4-1
CASSQEGGRLGKLFF
>TRBJ1-2|TRBV7-2
CASSSGQAANYGYTF
>TRBJ1-2|TRBV4-2
CASSQVTAEANYGYTF
>TRBJ2-7|TRBV7-2
CASSSGQLYEQYF
>TRBJ1-5|TRBV6-2/TRBV6-3
CASSYPGMGNQPQHF
>TRBJ1-1|TRBV10-3
CAISVGRGNTEAFF
>TRBJ2-1|TRBV7-3
CASSPAGGRGVNEQFF
>TRBJ2-7|TRBV11-2
CASSLTGQGAYEQYF
>TRBJ1-5|TRBV15
CATSRVRGIGGQPQHF
>TRBJ1-1|TRBV2
CASSLQFNTEAFF
>TRBJ2-1|TRBV2
CASDRSSYNEQFF
>TRBJ1-5|TRBV11-2
CASSLDSDRGNQPQHF
>TRBJ2-3|TRBV9
CASSPLSTSGSTDTQYF
>TRBJ1-5|TRBV27
CASSLNGPRGNQPQHF
>TRBJ1-1|TRBV11-2
CASSQQGGTEAFF
>TRBJ2-4|TRBV27
CASSQDRGNIQYF
>TRBJ1-3|TRBV21-1
CASSTRTGVGNTIYF
>TRBJ1-2|TRBV5-5
CASSLNQLAPYGYTF
>TRBJ2-4|TRBV20-1
CSASSRAGGKNIQYF
>TRBJ2-7|TRBV6-2/TRBV6-3
CASSLGGLSYEQYF
>TRBJ2-2|TRBV5-3
CARSLNRDRTFRSTGELFF
>TRBJ1-5|TRBV6-2/TRBV6-3
CASSEIGGGPQHF
>TRBJ1-4|TRBV7-9
CASSLGGLEKLFF
>TRBJ2-7|TRBV6-6
CASSYSRVAGSEQYF
>TRBJ2-1|TRBV7-3
CASSLAEGSEQFF
>TRBJ1-5|TRBV9
CASSVEAGQPQHF
>TRBJ2-5|TRBV21-1
CASSGLAGVQETQYF